One and the same sample provided the 26 T cell receptor beta chains below, sequenced in a study of blood T cells in healthy people across ages. A J-beta primer mix and a sample-barcoded 5' primer were used in a second PCR of about 7 to 12 cycles. Via MiXCR, TCRdb re-called the 5' RACE reads, giving one row per CDR3 protein. The profile shows 450,000 to 650,000 distinct CDR3 sequences, more than 20% of them singletons. The same specimen was also included in a second study, on T cells of mothers and their children.

The sequenced material came from blood. These receptors were taken from a boy under 18 in good health.

This clonotype was recorded a few times. The chain recombines TRBV20-1 with TRBJ2-7; 10 bases align to TRBD1. CDR3 length: 14 amino acids. Germline values: CDR1 DFQATT, CDR2 SNEGSKA (reference sequence). V lost 5 bases and J lost 5; bases outside the gene matches: 9. CDR3 nucleotide sequence: TGCAGTGCTGGACCGGGACAGGGGTATCACGAGCAGTACTTC. This sequence encodes CSAGPGQGYHEQYF.

The CDR3 spells CSVGGEGFSSYNEQFF. CDR3 nucleotide sequence: TGCAGCGTTGGAGGGGAGGGTTTCAGCTCCTACAATGAGCAGTTCTTC. The chain has TRBV29-1 and TRBJ2-1; 7 bases match TRBD2. Germline-derived CDR1 and CDR2 are SQVTM and ANQGSEA. Unmatched junction bases numbered 9, after V lost 4 bases and J lost 0 bases. The CDR3 runs 16 residues.

V gene TRBV6-2 or TRBV6-3 combines with J gene TRBJ1-2; possible D gene TRBD1, 5 bases. This CDR3 is built from 14 residues. Germline loops: CDR1 MNHEY, CDR2 SVGEGT. Trimming left V 6 bases short and J 4 bases short, with 15 bases between. The CDR3 DNA is TGTGCCAGCAGACGCAACCAGGGTCGCTATGGCTACACCTTC. It yields the protein CASRRNQGRYGYTF.

Notes on this clonotype: A clone one base away is much larger, so this may be a read error. The chain recombines TRBV27 with TRBJ2-2; D not certain. Per germline, CDR1 MNHEY and CDR2 SMNVEV (reference sequence). The CDR3 length is 13 residues. Deletions cut 0 bases from V and 4 bases from J, with 3 bases between. CDR3 DNA sequence: TGTGCCAGCAGTTTATCGAGCACCGGGGAGCTGTTTTTT. Its protein product is CASSLSSTGELFF.

This clonotype has a handful of counts. The J gene is TRBJ2-5, the V gene TRBV6-5, with TRBD1 matching over 7 bases. The J call is doubtful: the DNA matches TRBJ2-1 better. The CDR3 runs 13 residues. Germline CDR1 MNHEY, CDR2 SVGAGI. CDR3 in DNA: TGTGCCAGCAGTTATTCCCCCGCAGGGGGTCAGTTCTTC. Protein: CASSYSPAGGQFF.

The chain joins TRBV21-1 to TRBJ2-5. TRBV21-1 is deemed a pseudogene. CDR3 length: 11 residues. For the CDR3, the DNA is TGTGCCAGCATGGTTGGAGAGACCCAGTACTTC. Encoded protein: CASMVGETQYF.

This clonotype was recorded a few times. This chain uses TRBV21-1 with TRBJ1-2; the D call TRBD1 from the table was never checked on the DNA. TRBV21-1 is classified as a pseudogene. The CDR3 runs 19 residues. The CDR3: CASSKSLRAGPPESCGYTF. DNA for the CDR3: TGTGCCAGCAGCAAAAGTCTTCGGGCTGGCCCACCTGAGTCCTGTGGCTACACCTTT.

This clonotype was found a few times. The genes are TRBV20-1 and TRBJ1-1; the match to TRBD1 covers 12 bases. V lost 6 bases and J lost 4; bases outside the gene matches: 6. This CDR3 is 14 amino acids long. Germline V gene data show CDR1 as DFQATT and CDR2 as SNEGSKA (reference sequence). The CDR3 region is CSALGTGGSTEAFF. CDR3 coding DNA: TGCAGTGCCCTGGGGACAGGGGGCAGCACTGAAGCTTTCTTT.

The sample holds a few counts of this clonotype. The chain uses TRBV20-1 and TRBJ1-1; D perhaps matches TRBD1 (5 bases). CDR1 is DFQATT, CDR2 SNEGSKA, per germline (reference sequence). The CDR3 totals 14 residues. The V gene lost 6 bases and the J gene lost 4 bases, with 18 bases spanning the gap. The CDR3 DNA reads TGCAGTGCAGCCGGGGGAGCGGCTGGCACTGAAGCTTTCTTT. This codes for CSAAGGAAGTEAFF.

The chain links TRBV7-2 to TRBJ2-7; D may be TRBD2 (6 bases). This CDR3 region has 16 residues. Trimming cost V 5 bases and J 4 bases, with 21 bases left between them. CDR1 is SGHTA, CDR2 FQGNSA, per germline. In DNA, the CDR3 is TGTGCCAGCAGCCAAGGGACTGTCCCCCCGGGGTACGAGCAGTACTTC. Protein sequence: CASSQGTVPPGYEQYF.

The rearrangement uses TRBV20-1 and TRBJ1-4, with 9 bases identical to TRBD1. The CDR3 is made up of 15 amino acids. The germline gives CDR1 DFQATT, CDR2 SNEGSKA (reference sequence). J was trimmed by 7 bases and V by 0 bases; bases with no gene match: 6. The chain's CDR3 is CSARDRTGDSEKLFF. In DNA form, the CDR3 reads TGCAGTGCTAGAGACCGGACAGGGGACTCTGAAAAACTGTTTTTT.

The chain employs TRBV7-8 and TRBJ2-5; 7 nucleotides line up with TRBD2. The J call is uncertain, as TRBJ2-7 better fits the DNA end. CDR3 length: 13 residues. Germline loops: CDR1 SGHVS, CDR2 FQNEAQ. In nucleotides, the CDR3 is TGTGCCAGCAGCCGGACTAGAGATTACGAGCAGTACGTC. Amino acids: CASSRTRDYEQYV.

The chain links TRBV5-5 to TRBJ2-7; 10 bases are shared with TRBD2. J lost 4 bases, V lost 4 bases, and 11 bases had no gene match. CDR1 and CDR2 (germline): SGHKS, YYEKEE (reference sequence). The CDR3 length is 16 residues. In nucleotides, the CDR3 is TGTGCCAGCAGCCCTCGAAGGATACTAGCGGGATACGAGCAGTACTTC. It yields the protein CASSPRRILAGYEQYF.

In its sample, this clonotype was seen a few times. V and J are TRBV15 and TRBJ2-5; the D is unclear. The V gene lost 3 bases and the J gene lost 1 base, with 9 bases spanning the gap. This CDR3 comprises 14 residues. Germline V lookup: CDR1 LNHNV, CDR2 YYDKDF (reference sequence). CDR3 sequence reads: CATSRPSTQETQYF. The CDR3 DNA sequence: TGTGCCACCAGCAGGCCATCGACCCAAGAGACCCAGTACTTC.

This clonotype has just a few counts. The chain recombines TRBV19 with TRBJ1-2, with D possibly matching TRBD1 (6 bases). Per germline, CDR1 LNHDA and CDR2 SQIVND (reference sequence). V dropped 7 bases and J dropped 7 bases, with 16 bases sitting between them. The CDR3 covers 13 residues. The CDR3 coding sequence is TGTGCCAGTAACCGGGACAACCGTGGTGGCTACACCTTC. It translates to CASNRDNRGGYTF.

This clonotype has only a few counts. One end of the junction fails to match germline, which may point to a read error. The chain combines TRBV7-9 with TRBJ2-5; TRBD2 aligns across 8 bases. The J call may be mistaken, given a closer DNA end match to TRBJ2-1. This CDR3 is 18 amino acids long. The germline gives CDR1 SEHNR, CDR2 FQNEAQ (reference sequence). DNA for the CDR3: TGTGCCAGCAGCTTAATTGGTTTTAGTCGGACTAGCAACAATGGGCAGTTCTTC. This sequence encodes CASSLIGFSRTSNNGQFF.

The chain recombines TRBV5-8 with TRBJ2-2; no clear D gene. Per germline, CDR1 SGHTS and CDR2 YDEGEE. With 4 bases removed from V and 3 bases from J, the gap between germline ends came to 13 bases. The CDR3 covers 15 residues. This CDR3 reads CASSDILVDTGELFF. The CDR3, as DNA: TGTGCCAGCAGCGACATATTGGTGGACACCGGGGAGCTGTTTTTT. Supplemented by reference TRBV5-8 and TRBJ2-2, the full variable domain reads EAGVTQSPTHLIKTRGQQATLRCSPISGHTSVYWYQQALGLGLQFLLWYDEGEERNRGNFPPRFSGRQFPNYSSELNVNALELEDSALYLCASSDILVDTGELFFGEGSRLTVL.

This clonotype was counted a few times. The chain employs TRBV12-3 or TRBV12-4 and TRBJ1-5; D is unresolved. V dropped 6 bases and J dropped 1 base, with 10 bases sitting between them. The CDR3 has 14 amino acids. Here the CDR3 reads CASRVGESNQPQHF. As DNA, the CDR3 is TGTGCCAGCAGGGTGGGAGAGAGCAATCAGCCCCAGCATTTT.

The rearrangement joins TRBV27 to TRBJ1-3, with D perhaps TRBD1 (6 bases). Between the trimmed V and J ends, which lost 8 bases and 4 bases, there was a span of 21 bases. CDR3 length: 16 residues. Germline lookup yields CDR1 MNHEY and CDR2 SMNVEV (reference sequence). The CDR3 sequence: CASPWGQLKSGNTIYF. CDR3 DNA sequence: TGTGCCAGCCCTTGGGGGCAGCTTAAATCCGGAAACACCATATATTTT.

The chain couples TRBV5-8 to TRBJ2-1; 8 bases line up with TRBD2. The CDR3 loop spans 14 amino acids. From germline, CDR1 is SGHTS and CDR2 YDEGEE. V lost 4 bases, J lost 5 bases, and 5 bases stayed unmatched. DNA of the CDR3: TGTGCCAGCAGCCGAGCGGGAGTCAACAATGAGCAGTTCTTC. It translates to CASSRAGVNNEQFF.

This clonotype has only a few counts. The CDR3 region is CAISGELRADTQYF. Here the CDR3 DNA reads TGTGCCATCAGTGGAGAGCTAAGGGCCGATACGCAGTATTTT. The chain joins TRBV10-3 to TRBJ2-3; D is unresolved. V lost 4 bases, J lost 6 bases, and 14 bases lay in between. There are 14 residues in the CDR3. CDR1 and CDR2 from the germline V gene are ENHRY and SYGVKD.

This clonotype was counted between two and nine times. The V and J genes are TRBV4-3 and TRBJ2-5; 9 nucleotides agree with TRBD1. The V segment lost 0 bases and the J segment 3 bases; nucleotides outside the gene matches: 2. Per germline, CDR1 LGHNA and CDR2 YSLEER. The CDR3 runs 15 residues. CDR3: CASSQEWTGEETQYF. Here the CDR3 DNA reads TGCGCCAGCAGCCAAGAATGGACAGGGGAAGAGACCCAGTACTTC.

The chain employs TRBV29-1 and TRBJ2-2; D may be TRBD1 or TRBD2 (5 bases each). This CDR3 region has 14 residues. Germline V gene sequence: CDR1 SQVTM, CDR2 ANQGSEA. V was cut by 3 bases and J by 2 bases, with 10 bases left in between. This CDR3 reads CSVDPGPNTGELFF. The CDR3 DNA reads as TGCAGCGTTGATCCGGGACCCAACACCGGGGAGCTGTTTTTT.

In its sample, this clonotype was seen a few times. CDR3 nucleotides: TGTGCCAGGTTTAAAGGAGTGGGCTCCTACGAGCAGTACTTC. It yields the protein CARFKGVGSYEQYF. This chain links TRBV6-2 or TRBV6-3 with TRBJ2-1, with unresolved D. The J call may be mistaken, given a closer DNA end match to TRBJ2-7. The length of the CDR3 is 14 residues. Germline CDR1 reads MNHEY; CDR2 reads SVGEGT.

This clonotype has more than one count but fewer than ten. It may be a read error: a sequence one base away is much more abundant. The chain uses TRBV28 and TRBJ1-2, with 8 bases lining up with TRBD1. With 4 bases clipped from V and 6 bases from J, the junction kept 4 bases outside the gene matches. This CDR3 comprises 13 residues. Germline values: CDR1 MDHEN, CDR2 SYDVKM. CDR3 DNA: TGTGCCAGCAGTTACACAGGGGGGCATGGCTACACCTTC. Translation gives CASSYTGGHGYTF.

This rearrangement joins TRBV29-1 to TRBJ2-3, with D perhaps being TRBD1 or TRBD2 (5 bases each). From germline, CDR1 is SQVTM and CDR2 ANQGSEA. Between the trimmed V and J ends, which lost 1 base and 4 bases, there was a span of 21 bases. The CDR3 runs to 17 residues. The DNA for the CDR3 is TGCAGCGTTGAAGGAGGATGGGTTGGGGACCGCGCAGATACGCAGTATTTT. It yields the protein CSVEGGWVGDRADTQYF.